Detailed here is one TCR beta chain. Its antigen is currently unknown. The sample comes from a study of T cells in tuberculosis. In the study overall: IGRA-negative adolescents, IGRA-positive adolescents with latent tuberculosis and adults with active tuberculosis formed this South African cohort. General study results and limits: Active tuberculosis cases were adults; controls were adolescents.

This CDR3 contains 12 residues. V lost 6 bases and J lost 8, with 13 bases in between. The germline gives CDR1 MNHNS, CDR2 SASEGT. Profiling relied on immunoSEQ multiplex PCR, and the TCRdb table lists in-frame clones only, not all of them. The data show about 41,000 clones, around 95% seen once. The clonotype was recovered from a donor under 30 with latent tuberculosis or without tuberculosis infection. Sequenced material: PBMCs. The chain uses TRBV6-1 and TRBJ1-1, with D possibly matching TRBD1 (6 bases). The CDR3 region has the DNA TGTGCCAGCAGCTCGAGGGGGTTGGAAGCTTTCTTT. It specifies CASSSRGLEAFF.